Below, one TCR beta chain is given with its context. TCRdb's copy holds only in-frame clones and misses some; the assay was immunoSEQ multiplex PCR. The top ten clones hold approximately 0.7% of a sample with some 64,000 clones, 75% to 85% of them seen once. The data were taken from a study of OX40 agonist ivuxolimab in advanced cancers. The clonotype originates from an adult with an advanced solid tumor such as melanoma, head and neck, liver or kidney cancer. The sample here was CD4+ or CD8+ T cells sorted from blood, taken in a trial of the OX40 agonist ivuxolimab.

CDR3 residues: CASSSVSEAGELFF. CDR3 in DNA: TGTGCCAGCAGCAGTGTGTCGGAGGCCGGGGAGCTGTTTTTT. The V call is TRBV2, the J call TRBJ2-2; D may be TRBD2 (5 bases). The germline CDR1 and CDR2 sequences are SNHLY and FYNNEI. V lost 6 bases, J lost 6 bases, and 14 bases lay in between. This CDR3 spans 14 amino acids.